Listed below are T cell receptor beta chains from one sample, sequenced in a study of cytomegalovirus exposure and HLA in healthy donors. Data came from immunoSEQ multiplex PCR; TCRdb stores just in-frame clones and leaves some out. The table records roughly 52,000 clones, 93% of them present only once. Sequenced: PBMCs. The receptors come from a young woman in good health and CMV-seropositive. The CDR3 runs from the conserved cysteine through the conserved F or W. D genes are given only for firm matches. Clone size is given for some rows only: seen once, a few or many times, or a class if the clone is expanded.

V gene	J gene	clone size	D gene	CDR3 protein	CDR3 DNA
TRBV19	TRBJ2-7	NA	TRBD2	CASSIDRTSDSYEQYF	TGTGCCAGTAGTATAGACCGGACTAGCGACTCCTACGAGCAGTACTTC
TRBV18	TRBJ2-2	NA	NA	CASSAQNTGELFF	TGTGCCAGCTCGGCCCAGAACACCGGGGAGCTGTTTTTT
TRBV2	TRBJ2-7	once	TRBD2	CASSEFASGVDEQYF	TGTGCCAGCAGTGAATTTGCTAGCGGGGTTGACGAGCAGTACTTC
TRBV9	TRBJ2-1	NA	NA	CARTRLGGENEQFF	TGTGCCAGGACCCGACTAGGCGGAGAGAATGAGCAGTTCTTC
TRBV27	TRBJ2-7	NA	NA	CASSLGRSYEQYF	TGTGCCAGCAGTTTGGGCCGATCCTACGAGCAGTACTTC
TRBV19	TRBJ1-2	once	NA	CASSAGRSPMVGYTF	TGTGCCAGTAGTGCAGGGAGGTCCCCTATGGTTGGCTACACCTTC
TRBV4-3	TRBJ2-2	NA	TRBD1	CASSPSNPRGPRTGELFF	TGCGCCAGCAGCCCGTCCAACCCCAGGGGGCCTCGGACCGGGGAGCTGTTTTTT
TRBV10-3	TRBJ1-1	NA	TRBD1	CAIRGTGTNTEAFF	TGTGCCATCAGGGGGACAGGAACGAACACTGAAGCTTTCTTT
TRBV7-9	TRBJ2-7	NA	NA	CASSPTGGRYEQYF	TGTGCCAGCAGCCCGACAGGAGGCCGGTACGAGCAGTACTTC
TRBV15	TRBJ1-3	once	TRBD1	CATSRRGTDGNTIYF	TGTGCCACCAGCAGAAGGGGGACAGATGGAAACACCATATATTTT
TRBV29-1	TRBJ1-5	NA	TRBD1	CSVRDSGSNQPQHF	TGCAGCGTGAGGGACAGTGGTAGCAATCAGCCCCAGCATTTT
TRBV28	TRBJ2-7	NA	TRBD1	CASRSGQGYEQYF	TGTGCCAGCCGGAGCGGACAGGGTTACGAGCAGTACTTC
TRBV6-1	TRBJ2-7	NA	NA	CASSEVAGWSYF	TGTGCCAGCAGTGAAGTGGCAGGGTGGTCGTACTTC
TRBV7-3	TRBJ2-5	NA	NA	CASSLSGVQETQYF	TGTGCCAGCAGCCTTAGCGGTGTTCAAGAGACCCAGTACTTC
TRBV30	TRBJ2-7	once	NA	CAWGQRNEQYF	TGTGCCTGGGGACAGCGGAACGAGCAGTACTTC
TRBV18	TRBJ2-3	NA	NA	CASSPRGGARDTQYF	TGTGCCAGCTCACCTCGAGGAGGGGCGAGAGATACGCAGTATTTT
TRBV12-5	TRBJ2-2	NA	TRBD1	CASGTTGGRNTGELFF	TGTGCTAGTGGTACAACAGGGGGTCGGAACACCGGGGAGCTGTTTTTT
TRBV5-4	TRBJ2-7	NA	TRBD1	CASSWGTGEQYF	TGTGCCAGCAGCTGGGGGACAGGGGAGCAGTACTTC
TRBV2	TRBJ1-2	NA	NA	CASQVPTRYGYTF	TGTGCCAGCCAGGTGCCCACTAGGTATGGCTACACCTTC
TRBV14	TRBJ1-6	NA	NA	CASSQDLLGRGYNSPLHF	TGTGCCAGCAGCCAAGATCTTCTGGGGCGGGGGTATAATTCACCCCTCCACTTT
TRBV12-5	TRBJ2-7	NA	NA	CASAPDTYPYEQYF	TGTGCTAGTGCCCCCGACACCTACCCCTACGAGCAGTACTTC
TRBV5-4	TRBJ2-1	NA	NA	CASSQEAGIYEQFF	TGCGCCAGCAGCCAAGAAGCAGGGATCTATGAGCAGTTCTTC
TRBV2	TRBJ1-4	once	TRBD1	CASRGDRSYEKLFF	TGTGCCAGCAGGGGGGACAGGTCCTATGAAAAACTGTTTTTT
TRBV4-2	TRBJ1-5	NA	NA	CASSQDRQRNQPQHF	TGTGCCAGCAGCCAAGATAGACAGAGAAATCAGCCCCAGCATTTT
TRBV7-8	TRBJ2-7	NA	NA	CASSLGPGSYEQYF	TGTGCCAGCAGCTTAGGTCCAGGTTCCTACGAGCAGTACTTC
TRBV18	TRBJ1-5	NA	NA	CASSPDRNQPQHF	TGTGCCAGCTCACCCGACAGGAATCAGCCCCAGCATTTT
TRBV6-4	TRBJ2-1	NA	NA	CASSLAPYNEQFF	TGTGCCAGCAGTCTAGCTCCCTACAATGAGCAGTTCTTC
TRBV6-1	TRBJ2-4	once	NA	CASSETGRRENIQYF	TGTGCCAGCAGTGAAACAGGCCGTCGGGAGAACATTCAGTACTTC
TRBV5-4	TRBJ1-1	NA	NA	CASRKAGAMNTEAFF	TGTGCCAGCAGAAAGGCAGGGGCCATGAACACTGAAGCTTTCTTT
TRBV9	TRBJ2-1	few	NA	CASSGATIGGSSYNEQFF	TGTGCCAGCAGCGGGGCGACGATAGGGGGTAGCTCCTACAATGAGCAGTTCTTC
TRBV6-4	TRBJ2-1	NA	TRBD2	CASSETSGDWNEQFF	TGTGCCAGCAGCGAGACTAGCGGGGATTGGAATGAGCAGTTCTTC
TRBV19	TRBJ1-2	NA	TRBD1	CASSIDHQQGADYGYTF	TGTGCCAGTAGTATAGATCATCAACAGGGGGCTGACTATGGCTACACCTTC
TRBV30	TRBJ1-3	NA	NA	CAWSVGAGVNTIYF	TGTGCCTGGAGTGTAGGGGCAGGGGTGAACACCATATATTTT
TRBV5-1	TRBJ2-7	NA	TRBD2	CASSFYGLGPYEQYF	TGCGCCAGCAGCTTCTATGGACTAGGTCCCTACGAGCAGTACTTC
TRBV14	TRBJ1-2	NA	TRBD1	CASSQSQGVRASYTF	TGTGCCAGCAGCCAATCCCAGGGGGTAAGGGCCTCGTACACCTTC
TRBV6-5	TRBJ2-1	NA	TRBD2	CASSPLAGGYNEQFF	TGTGCCAGCAGTCCCCTAGCGGGGGGGTACAATGAGCAGTTCTTC
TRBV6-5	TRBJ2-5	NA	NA	CASRGTDQETQYF	TGTGCCAGCCGGGGGACAGACCAAGAGACCCAGTACTTC
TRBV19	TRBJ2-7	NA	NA	CASSPGVGYEQYF	TGTGCCAGCTCTCCGGGGGTGGGGTACGAGCAGTACTTC
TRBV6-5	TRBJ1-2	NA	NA	CASSSRVQGSYGYTF	TGTGCCAGCAGCTCCCGGGTACAGGGTTCCTATGGCTACACCTTC
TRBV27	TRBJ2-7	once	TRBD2	CASGLAGSYEQYF	TGTGCCAGTGGACTAGCCGGATCCTACGAGCAGTACTTC
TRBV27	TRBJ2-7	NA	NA	CASSPYPNYEQYF	TGTGCCAGCAGTCCTTACCCTAATTACGAGCAGTACTTC
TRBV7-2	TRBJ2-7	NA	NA	CASSLAGSGYEQYF	TGTGCCAGCAGCTTAGCGGGGAGCGGTTACGAGCAGTACTTC
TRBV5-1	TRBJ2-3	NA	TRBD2	CASSLFGGADTQYF	TGCGCCAGCAGCTTGTTCGGGGGGGCAGATACGCAGTATTTT
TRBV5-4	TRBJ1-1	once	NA	CASSLISFTEAFF	TGTGCCAGCAGCTTGATTTCCTTCACTGAAGCTTTCTTT
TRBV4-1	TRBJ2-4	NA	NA	CASSQGPGLLSGGKNIQYF	TGCGCCAGCAGCCAAGGCCCTGGACTCCTGTCGGGCGGTAAAAACATTCAGTACTTC
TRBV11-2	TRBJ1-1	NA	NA	CASSRQSMNTEAFF	TGTGCCAGCAGCCGACAGTCAATGAACACTGAAGCTTTCTTT
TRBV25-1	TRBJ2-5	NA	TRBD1	CASSEGTASQETQYF	TGTGCCAGCAGTGAAGGGACAGCCTCCCAAGAGACCCAGTACTTC
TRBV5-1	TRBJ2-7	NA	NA	CASSLAAGRSSSYEQYF	TGCGCCAGCAGCTTGGCGGCGGGGCGATCGAGCTCCTACGAGCAGTACTTC
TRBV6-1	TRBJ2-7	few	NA	CASSMDGVSEQYF	TGTGCCAGCAGTATGGACGGGGTTTCCGAGCAGTACTTC
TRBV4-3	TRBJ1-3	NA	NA	CASSQETAGNTIYF	TGCGCCAGCAGCCAAGAGACAGCTGGAAACACCATATATTTT
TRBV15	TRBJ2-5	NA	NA	CATSLAQETQYF	TGTGCCACGTCCCTAGCACAAGAGACCCAGTACTTC
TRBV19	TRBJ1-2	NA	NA	CASPTFLAQGYGYTF	TGTGCCAGTCCAACTTTCCTGGCTCAGGGTTATGGCTACACCTTC
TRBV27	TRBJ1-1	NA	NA	CASSLYRNTEAFF	TGTGCCAGCAGTTTATACAGGAACACTGAAGCTTTCTTT
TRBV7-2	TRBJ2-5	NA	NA	CASSLRSYQETQYF	TGTGCCAGCAGCTTGCGTAGCTACCAAGAGACCCAGTACTTC